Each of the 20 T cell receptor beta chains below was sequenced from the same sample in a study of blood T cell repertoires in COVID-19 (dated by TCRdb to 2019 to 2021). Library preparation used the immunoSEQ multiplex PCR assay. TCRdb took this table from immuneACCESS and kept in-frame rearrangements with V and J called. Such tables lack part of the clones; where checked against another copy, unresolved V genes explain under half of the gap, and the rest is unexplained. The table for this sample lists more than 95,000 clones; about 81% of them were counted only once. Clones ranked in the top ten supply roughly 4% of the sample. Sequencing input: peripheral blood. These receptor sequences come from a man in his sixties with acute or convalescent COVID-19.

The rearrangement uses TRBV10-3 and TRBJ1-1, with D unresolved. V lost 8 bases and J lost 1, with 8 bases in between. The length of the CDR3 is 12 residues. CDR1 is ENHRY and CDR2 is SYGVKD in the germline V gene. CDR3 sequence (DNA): TGTGCCATCGGCCGATCGAACACTGAAGCTTTCTTT. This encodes CAIGRSNTEAFF.

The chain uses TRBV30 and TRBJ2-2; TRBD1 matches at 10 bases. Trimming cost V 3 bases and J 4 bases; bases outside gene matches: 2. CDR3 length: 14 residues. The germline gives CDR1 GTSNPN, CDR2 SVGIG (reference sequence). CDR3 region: CAWRRTGGTGELFF. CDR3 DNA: TGTGCCTGGAGACGGACAGGGGGCACCGGGGAGCTGTTTTTT.

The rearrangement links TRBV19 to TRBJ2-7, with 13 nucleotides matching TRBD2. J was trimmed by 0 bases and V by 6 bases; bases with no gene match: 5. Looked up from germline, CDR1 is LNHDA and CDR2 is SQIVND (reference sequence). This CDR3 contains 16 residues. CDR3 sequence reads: CASRNTSGRASYEQYV. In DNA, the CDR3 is TGTGCCAGTAGGAACACTAGCGGGAGGGCCTCCTACGAGCAGTACGTC.

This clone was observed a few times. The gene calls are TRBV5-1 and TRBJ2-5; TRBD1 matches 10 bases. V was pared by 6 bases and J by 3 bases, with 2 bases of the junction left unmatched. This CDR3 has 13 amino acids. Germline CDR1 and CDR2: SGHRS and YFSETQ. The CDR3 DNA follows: TGCGCCAGCATCGGACAGGGGGAAGAGACCCAGTACTTC. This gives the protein CASIGQGEETQYF.

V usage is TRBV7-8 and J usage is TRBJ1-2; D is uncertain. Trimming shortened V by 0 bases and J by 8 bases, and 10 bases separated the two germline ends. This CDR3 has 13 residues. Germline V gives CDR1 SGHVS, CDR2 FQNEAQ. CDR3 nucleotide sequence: TGTGCCAGCAGCTTAGCTAGCGCCGGGGGCTACACCTTC. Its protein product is CASSLASAGGYTF.

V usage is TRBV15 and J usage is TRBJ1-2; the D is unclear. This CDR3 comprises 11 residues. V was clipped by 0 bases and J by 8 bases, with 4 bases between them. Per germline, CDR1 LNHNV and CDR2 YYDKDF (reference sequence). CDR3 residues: CATSRDGGYTF. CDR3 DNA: TGTGCCACCAGCAGAGATGGCGGCTACACCTTC.

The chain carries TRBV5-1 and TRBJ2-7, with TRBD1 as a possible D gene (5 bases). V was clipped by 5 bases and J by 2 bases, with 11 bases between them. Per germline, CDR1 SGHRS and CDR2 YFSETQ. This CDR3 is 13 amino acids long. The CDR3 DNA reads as TGCGCCAGCAGTATTGACAGCCCCTACGAGCAGTACGTC. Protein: CASSIDSPYEQYV.

In DNA, the CDR3 is TGTGCCACCAGTGAAAGGACTAGCGGGAGTAACAATGAGCAGTTCTTC. This codes for CATSERTSGSNNEQFF. The rearrangement links TRBV24-1 to TRBJ2-1; 13 bases are shared with TRBD2. The CDR3 extends over 16 amino acids. V shed 4 bases, J shed 5 bases, and the junction held 4 bases outside the gene matches. Looked up from germline, CDR1 is KGHDR and CDR2 is SFDVKD.

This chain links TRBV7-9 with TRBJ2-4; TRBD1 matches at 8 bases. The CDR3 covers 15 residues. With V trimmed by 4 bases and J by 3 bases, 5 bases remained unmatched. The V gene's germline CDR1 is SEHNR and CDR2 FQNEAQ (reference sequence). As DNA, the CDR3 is TGTGCCAGCAGCTCAGACAGGGGAAACAAAAACATTCAGTACTTC. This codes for CASSSDRGNKNIQYF. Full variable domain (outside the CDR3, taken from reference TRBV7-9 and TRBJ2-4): DTGVSQNPRHKITKRGQNVTFRCDPISEHNRLYWYRQTLGQGPEFLTYFQNEAQLEKSRLLSDRFSAERPKGSFSTLEIQRTEQGDSAMYLCASSSDRGNKNIQYFGAGTRLSVL.

CDR3 nucleotide sequence: TGTGCCAGCAGCTTAGTGTGGGGCGCCGGACTAGCGGGAAACGGTAATGAGCAGTTCTTC. Protein: CASSLVWGAGLAGNGNEQFF. The J gene is TRBJ2-1, the V gene TRBV11-3; 12 bases match TRBD2. V lost 1 base and J lost 7; bases outside the gene matches: 17. The CDR3 has 20 amino acids. Germline lookup yields CDR1 SGHNT and CDR2 YENEEA.

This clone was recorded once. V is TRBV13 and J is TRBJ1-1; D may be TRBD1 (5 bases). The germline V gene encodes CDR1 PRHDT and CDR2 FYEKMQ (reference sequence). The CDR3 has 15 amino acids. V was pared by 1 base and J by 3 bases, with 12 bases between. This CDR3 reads CASSLEGEEDTEAFF. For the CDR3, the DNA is TGTGCCAGCAGCTTAGAAGGGGAGGAGGACACTGAAGCTTTCTTT.

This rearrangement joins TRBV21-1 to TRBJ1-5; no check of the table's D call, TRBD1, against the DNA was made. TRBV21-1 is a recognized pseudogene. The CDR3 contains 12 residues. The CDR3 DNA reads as TGTGCCAGCAGATTGACAGGGACAGCCCAGCATTTT. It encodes CASRLTGTAQHF.

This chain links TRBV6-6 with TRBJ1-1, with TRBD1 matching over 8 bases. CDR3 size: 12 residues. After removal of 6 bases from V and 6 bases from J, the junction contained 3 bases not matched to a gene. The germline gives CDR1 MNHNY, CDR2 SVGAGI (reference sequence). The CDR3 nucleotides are TGTGCCAGCAGGGGACAGGTTTCTGAAGCTTTCTTT. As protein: CASRGQVSEAFF.

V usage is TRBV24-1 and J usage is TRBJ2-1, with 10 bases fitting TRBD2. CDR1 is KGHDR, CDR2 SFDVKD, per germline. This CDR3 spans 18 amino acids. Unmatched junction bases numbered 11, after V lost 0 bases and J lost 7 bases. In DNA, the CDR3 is TGTGCCACCAGTGATTTGAGGAGCGGGAGGGGTCGGTTAAATGAGCAGTTCTTC. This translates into CATSDLRSGRGRLNEQFF.

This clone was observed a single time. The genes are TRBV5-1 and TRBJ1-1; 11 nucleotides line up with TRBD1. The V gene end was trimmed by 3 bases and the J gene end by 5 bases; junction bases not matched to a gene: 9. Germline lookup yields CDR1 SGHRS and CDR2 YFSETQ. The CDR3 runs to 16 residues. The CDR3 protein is CASSSGQGAPETEAFF. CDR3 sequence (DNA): TGCGCCAGCAGCTCCGGACAGGGGGCGCCCGAAACTGAAGCTTTCTTT.

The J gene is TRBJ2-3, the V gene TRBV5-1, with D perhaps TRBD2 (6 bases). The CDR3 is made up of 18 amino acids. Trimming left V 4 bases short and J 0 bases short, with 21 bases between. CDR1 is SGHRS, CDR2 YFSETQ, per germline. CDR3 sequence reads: CASSVLPSDGGSTDTQYF. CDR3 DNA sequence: TGCGCCAGCAGCGTTCTACCTTCTGACGGGGGAAGCACAGATACGCAGTATTTT.

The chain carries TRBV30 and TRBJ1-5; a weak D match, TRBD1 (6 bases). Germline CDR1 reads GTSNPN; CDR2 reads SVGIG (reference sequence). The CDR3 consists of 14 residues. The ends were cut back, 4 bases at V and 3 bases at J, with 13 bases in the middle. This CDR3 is CAWTQTGDNQPQHF. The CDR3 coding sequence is TGTGCCTGGACCCAGACAGGAGACAATCAGCCCCAGCATTTT. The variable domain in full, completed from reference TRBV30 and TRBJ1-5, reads SQTIHQWPATLVQPVGSPLSLECTVEGTSNPNLYWYRQAAGRGLQLLFYSVGIGQISSEVPQNLSASRPQDRQFILSSKKLLLSDSGFYLCAWTQTGDNQPQHFGDGTRLSIL.

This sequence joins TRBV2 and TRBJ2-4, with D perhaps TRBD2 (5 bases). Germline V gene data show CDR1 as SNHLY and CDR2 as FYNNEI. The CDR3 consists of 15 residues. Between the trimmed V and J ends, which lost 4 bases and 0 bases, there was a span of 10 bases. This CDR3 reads CASSASFLAKNIQYF. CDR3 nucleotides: TGTGCCAGCAGTGCTAGCTTTCTAGCCAAAAACATTCAGTACTTC.

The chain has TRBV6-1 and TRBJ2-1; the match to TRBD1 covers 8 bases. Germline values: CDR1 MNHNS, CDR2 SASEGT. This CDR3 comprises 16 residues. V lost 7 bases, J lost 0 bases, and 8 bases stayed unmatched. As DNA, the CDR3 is TGTGCCAGCACTGACAGGGGATTAAGCTCCTACAATGAGCAGTTCTTC. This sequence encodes CASTDRGLSSYNEQFF.

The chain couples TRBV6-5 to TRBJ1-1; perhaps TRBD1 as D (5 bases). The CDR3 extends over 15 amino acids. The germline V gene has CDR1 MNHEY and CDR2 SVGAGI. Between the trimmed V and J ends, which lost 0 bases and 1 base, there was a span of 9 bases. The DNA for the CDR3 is TGTGCCAGCAGTTACTCGGGGGGAGCGAACACTGAAGCTTTCTTT. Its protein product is CASSYSGGANTEAFF.